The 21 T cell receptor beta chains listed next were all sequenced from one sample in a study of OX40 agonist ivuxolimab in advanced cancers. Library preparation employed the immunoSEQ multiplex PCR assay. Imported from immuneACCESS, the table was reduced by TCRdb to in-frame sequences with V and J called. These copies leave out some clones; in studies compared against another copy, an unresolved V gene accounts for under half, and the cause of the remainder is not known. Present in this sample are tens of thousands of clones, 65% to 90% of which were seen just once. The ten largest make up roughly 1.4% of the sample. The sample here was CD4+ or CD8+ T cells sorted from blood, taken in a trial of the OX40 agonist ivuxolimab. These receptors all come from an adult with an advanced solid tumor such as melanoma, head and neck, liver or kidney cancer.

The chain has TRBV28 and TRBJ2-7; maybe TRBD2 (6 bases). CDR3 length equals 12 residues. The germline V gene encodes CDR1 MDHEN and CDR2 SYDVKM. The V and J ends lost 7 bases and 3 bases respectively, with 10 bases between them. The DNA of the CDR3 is TGTGCCAGCAAACTGGGGGGCTACGAGCAGTACTTC. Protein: CASKLGGYEQYF.

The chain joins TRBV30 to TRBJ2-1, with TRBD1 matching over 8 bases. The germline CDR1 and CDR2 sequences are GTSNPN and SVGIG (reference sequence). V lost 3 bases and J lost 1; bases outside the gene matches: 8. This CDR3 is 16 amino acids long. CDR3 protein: CAWSTGTGSSYNEQFF. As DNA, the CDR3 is TGTGCCTGGAGCACGGGGACAGGTTCTTCCTACAATGAGCAGTTCTTC.

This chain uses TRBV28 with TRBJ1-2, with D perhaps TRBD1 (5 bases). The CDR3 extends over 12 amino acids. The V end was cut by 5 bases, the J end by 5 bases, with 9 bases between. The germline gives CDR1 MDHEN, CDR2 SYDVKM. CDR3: CASSQQVYGYTF. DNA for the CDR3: TGTGCCAGCAGTCAACAGGTTTATGGCTACACCTTC.

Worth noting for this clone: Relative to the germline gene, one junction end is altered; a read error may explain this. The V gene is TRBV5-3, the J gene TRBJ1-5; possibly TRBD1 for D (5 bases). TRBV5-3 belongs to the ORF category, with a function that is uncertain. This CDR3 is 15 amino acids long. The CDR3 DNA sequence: TGTGCCAGCAGCTTGGATCCAGGGCCCGATCAGCCCCAGCATTTT. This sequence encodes CASSLDPGPDQPQHF.

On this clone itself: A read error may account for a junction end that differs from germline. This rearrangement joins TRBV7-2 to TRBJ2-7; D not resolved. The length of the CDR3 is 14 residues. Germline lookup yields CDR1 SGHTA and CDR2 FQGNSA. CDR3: CASSLGSSPNPWDF. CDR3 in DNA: TGTGCCAGCAGCTTAGGATCTAGTCCCAACCCATGGGACTTC.

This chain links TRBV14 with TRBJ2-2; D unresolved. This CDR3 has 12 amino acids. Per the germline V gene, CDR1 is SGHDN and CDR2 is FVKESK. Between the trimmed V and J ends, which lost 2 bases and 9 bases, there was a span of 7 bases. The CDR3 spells CASSQSYRELFF. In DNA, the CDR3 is TGTGCCAGCAGCCAAAGTTACAGGGAGCTGTTTTTT.

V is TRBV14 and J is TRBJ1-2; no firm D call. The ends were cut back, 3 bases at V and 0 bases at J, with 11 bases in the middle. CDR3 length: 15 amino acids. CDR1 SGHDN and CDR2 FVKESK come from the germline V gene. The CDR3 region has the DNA TGTGCCAGCAGCCACCGCGGCGGAGCTAACTATGGCTACACCTTC. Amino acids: CASSHRGGANYGYTF.

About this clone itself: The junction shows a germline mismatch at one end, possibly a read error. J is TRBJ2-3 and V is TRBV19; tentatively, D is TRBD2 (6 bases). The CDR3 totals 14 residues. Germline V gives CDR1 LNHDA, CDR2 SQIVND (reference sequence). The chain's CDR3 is CASSIGTGADTQYF. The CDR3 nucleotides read TGTGCCAGTAGCATAGGAACGGGGGCAGATACGCAGTATTTT.

The DNA for the CDR3 is TGTGCCAGCAGCCGCGAGTATGGCTACACCTTC. Translating gives CASSREYGYTF. The rearrangement joins TRBV7-2 to TRBJ1-2; the D is unclear. Germline CDR1 SGHTA, CDR2 FQGNSA. The CDR3 has 11 residues. The V and J ends lost 5 bases and 5 bases respectively, with 6 bases between them. Full variable domain (outside the CDR3, taken from reference TRBV7-2 and TRBJ1-2): GAGVSQSPSNKVTEKGKDVELRCDPISGHTALYWYRQSLGQGLEFLIYFQGNSAPDKSGLPSDRFSAERTGGSVSTLTIQRTQQEDSAVYLCASSREYGYTFGSGTRLTVV.

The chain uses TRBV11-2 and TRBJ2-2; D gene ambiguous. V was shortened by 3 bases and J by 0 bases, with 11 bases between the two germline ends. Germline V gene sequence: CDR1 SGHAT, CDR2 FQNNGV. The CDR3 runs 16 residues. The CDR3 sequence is CASSFTPPPNTGELFF. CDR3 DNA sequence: TGTGCCAGCAGCTTTACCCCACCACCGAACACCGGGGAGCTGTTTTTT.

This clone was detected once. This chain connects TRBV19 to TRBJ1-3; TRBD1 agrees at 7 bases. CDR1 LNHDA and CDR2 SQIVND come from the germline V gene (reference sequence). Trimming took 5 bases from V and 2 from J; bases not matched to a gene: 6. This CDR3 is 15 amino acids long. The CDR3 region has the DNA TGTGCCAGTAGTGAGGAGGGGGCCCCTGGAAACACCATATATTTT. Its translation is CASSEEGAPGNTIYF.

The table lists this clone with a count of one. The CDR3 loop is CASSRQGRRDYGYTF. The CDR3 DNA is TGCGCCAGCAGCCGGCAGGGGCGAAGGGACTATGGCTACACCTTC. This chain joins TRBV5-1 and TRBJ1-2; a weak D match, TRBD1 (6 bases). CDR3 size: 15 residues. CDR1 is SGHRS and CDR2 is YFSETQ in the germline V gene. Trimming left V 4 bases short and J 3 bases short, with 16 bases between.

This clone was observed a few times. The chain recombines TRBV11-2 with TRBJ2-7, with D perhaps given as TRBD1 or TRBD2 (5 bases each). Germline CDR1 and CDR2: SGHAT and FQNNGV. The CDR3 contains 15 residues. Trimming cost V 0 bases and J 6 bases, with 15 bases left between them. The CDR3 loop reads CASSLDRDLSLEQYF. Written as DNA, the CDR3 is TGTGCCAGCAGCTTAGACCGGGACCTCTCCCTCGAGCAGTACTTC.

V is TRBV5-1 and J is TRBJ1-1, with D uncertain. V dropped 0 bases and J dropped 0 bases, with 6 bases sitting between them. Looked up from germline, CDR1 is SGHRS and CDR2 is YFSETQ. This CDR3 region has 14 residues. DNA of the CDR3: TGCGCCAGCAGCTTGGGGGGATTGAACACTGAAGCTTTCTTT. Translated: CASSLGGLNTEAFF.

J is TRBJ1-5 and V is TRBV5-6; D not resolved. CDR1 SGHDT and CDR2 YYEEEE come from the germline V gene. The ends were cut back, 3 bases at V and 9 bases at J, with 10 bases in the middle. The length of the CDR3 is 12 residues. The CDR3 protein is CASSSRFGPQHF. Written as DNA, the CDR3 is TGTGCCAGCAGCTCCAGGTTCGGGCCCCAGCATTTT.

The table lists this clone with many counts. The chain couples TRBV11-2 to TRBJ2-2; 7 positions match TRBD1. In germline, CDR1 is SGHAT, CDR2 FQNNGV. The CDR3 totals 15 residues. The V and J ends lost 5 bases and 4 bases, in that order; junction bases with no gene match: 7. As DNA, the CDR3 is TGTGCCAGCAGCGTCGCCGGGACAGCCACCGGGGAGCTGTTTTTT. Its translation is CASSVAGTATGELFF.

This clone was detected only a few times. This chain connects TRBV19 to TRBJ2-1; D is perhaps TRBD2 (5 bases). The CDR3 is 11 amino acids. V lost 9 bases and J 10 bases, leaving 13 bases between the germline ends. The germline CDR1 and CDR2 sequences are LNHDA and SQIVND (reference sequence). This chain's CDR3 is CASRLRGEQFF. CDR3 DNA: TGTGCCAGCAGACTTCGAGGGGAGCAGTTCTTC.

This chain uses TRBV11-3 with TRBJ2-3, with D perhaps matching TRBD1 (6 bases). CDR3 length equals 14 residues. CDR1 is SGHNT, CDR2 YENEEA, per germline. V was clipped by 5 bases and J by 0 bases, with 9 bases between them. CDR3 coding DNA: TGTGCCAGCAGCGCAGGGGTGAGCACAGATACGCAGTATTTT. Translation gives CASSAGVSTDTQYF.

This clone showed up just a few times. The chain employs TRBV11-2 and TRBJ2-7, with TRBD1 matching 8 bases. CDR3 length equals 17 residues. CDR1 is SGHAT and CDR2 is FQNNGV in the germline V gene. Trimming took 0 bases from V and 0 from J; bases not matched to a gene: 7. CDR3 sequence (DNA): TGTGCCAGCAGCTTAGAGGCAGGGGGCAGCTTCTCCTACGAGCAGTACTTC. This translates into CASSLEAGGSFSYEQYF.

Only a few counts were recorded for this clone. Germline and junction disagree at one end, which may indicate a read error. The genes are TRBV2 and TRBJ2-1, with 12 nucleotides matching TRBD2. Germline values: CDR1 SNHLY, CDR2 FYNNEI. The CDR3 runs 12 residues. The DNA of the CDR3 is TGTGCCAGCAACTACCTAGCGGGGGGGAGGGTCTTC. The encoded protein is CASNYLAGGRVF.

CDR3 residues: CASSPDLDPPYEQYF. The DNA of the CDR3 is TGTGCCAGCAGCCCCGATTTAGACCCTCCCTACGAGCAGTACTTC. The V gene is TRBV9, the J gene TRBJ2-7; no clear D. V was trimmed by 4 bases and J by 2 bases, leaving 16 bases between them. Germline V gene lookup returns CDR1 SGDLS and CDR2 YYNGEE. This CDR3 has 15 amino acids.